Following are 16 T cell receptor beta chains from one sample sequenced in a study of blood T cell repertoires in COVID-19. The method was immunoSEQ multiplex PCR; TCRdb's version includes in-frame clones alone and lacks a portion of them. The sample gives 150,000 to 200,000 clones, over 75% of which show up once; roughly 0.56% is in the top ten. The sequencing sample was made of peripheral blood. These TCRs come from a man aged 45-65 years with acute or convalescent COVID-19.

This sequence joins TRBV9 and TRBJ2-3; 9 bases fit TRBD2. V dropped 3 bases and J dropped 5; count of bases not matched to a gene: 7. CDR1 and CDR2 from the germline V gene are SGDLS and YYNGEE. This CDR3 is 15 amino acids long. The CDR3 loop reads CASSALAGVGDTQYF. The CDR3 coding sequence is TGTGCCAGCAGCGCATTAGCGGGGGTGGGAGATACGCAGTATTTT.

This sequence joins TRBV5-1 and TRBJ2-6; D unresolved. Trimming took 8 bases from V and 0 from J, leaving 9 bases between them. This CDR3 is 14 amino acids long. CDR1 and CDR2 (germline): SGHRS, YFSETQ. In nucleotides, the CDR3 is TGCGCCAGTCGAACAGACTCTGGGGCCAACGTCCTGACTTTC. This sequence encodes CASRTDSGANVLTF.

The chain carries TRBV21-1 and TRBJ1-5; the table assigns TRBD1, which was not confirmed against the DNA. TRBV21-1 is given as a pseudogene. The CDR3 spans 18 residues. CDR3 nucleotide sequence: TGTGCCAGCAGCCCGCGGGACAGGGCCAATTCAGGCAATCAGCCCCAGCATTTT. Translation: CASSPRDRANSGNQPQHF.

The rearrangement uses TRBV7-3 and TRBJ2-1; 8 nucleotides match TRBD2. Germline values: CDR1 SGHTA, CDR2 FQGTGA. The length of the CDR3 is 15 residues. V trimming: 1 base; J trimming: 4 bases; junction bases outside the gene matches: 3. CDR3 sequence reads: CASSLSSGTYNEQFF. The CDR3 DNA is TGTGCCAGCAGCTTAAGTAGCGGGACATACAATGAGCAGTTCTTC.

This clone was picked up one time. The rearrangement links TRBV4-1 to TRBJ1-2; D possibly corresponds to TRBD1 (6 bases). With 1 base removed from V and 3 bases from J, the gap between germline ends came to 15 bases. The CDR3 loop spans 16 amino acids. The germline V gene has CDR1 MGHRA and CDR2 YSYEKL. CDR3 DNA: TGCGCCAGCAGCCAAGGCACAGGGAGTTGGGACTATGGCTACACCTTC. It codes for CASSQGTGSWDYGYTF.

The chain links TRBV10-3 to TRBJ2-3, with 9 bases lining up with TRBD1. This CDR3 contains 16 residues. Germline V CDR1 and CDR2: ENHRY, SYGVKD. With 4 bases clipped from V and 4 bases from J, the junction kept 9 bases outside the gene matches. CDR3 bases: TGTGCCATCAGTGCCGACGCCGGGACAGGGCCAGATACGCAGTATTTT. Translated: CAISADAGTGPDTQYF.

The rearrangement uses TRBV6-5 and TRBJ2-1, with D unresolved. Germline-derived CDR1 and CDR2 are MNHEY and SVGAGI. CDR3 length: 11 amino acids. With 4 bases removed from V and 8 bases from J, the gap between germline ends came to 6 bases. The CDR3 nucleotides read TGTGCCAGCAGTTTAGTGGATGAGCAGTTCTTC. The encoded protein is CASSLVDEQFF.

In DNA, the CDR3 is TGTGCCAGCAGTAACCAGGGTATGAACACTGAAGCTTTCTTT. It is translated as CASSNQGMNTEAFF. The chain employs TRBV27 and TRBJ1-1; tentatively, D is TRBD1 (5 bases). Germline CDR1 MNHEY, CDR2 SMNVEV (reference sequence). This CDR3 contains 14 residues. Trimming removed 5 bases from V and 0 bases from J, with 10 bases in between.

J is TRBJ1-6 and V is TRBV5-6; tentatively, D is TRBD1 (5 bases). Trimming cost V 4 bases and J 7 bases, with 18 bases left between them. Germline lookup yields CDR1 SGHDT and CDR2 YYEEEE. CDR3 length: 16 amino acids. The CDR3 sequence is CASSNRDSRWNSPLHF. The CDR3, as DNA: TGTGCCAGCAGCAACCGGGACTCCCGGTGGAATTCACCCCTCCACTTT.

V is TRBV27 and J is TRBJ1-6; D perhaps matches TRBD1 (5 bases). V was clipped by 5 bases and J by 7 bases, with 12 bases between them. Germline CDR1 reads MNHEY; CDR2 reads SMNVEV (reference sequence). This CDR3 is built from 14 residues. CDR3 sequence: CASSQQEENSPLHF. Here the CDR3 DNA reads TGTGCCAGCAGTCAACAGGAAGAGAATTCACCCCTCCACTTT.

This clone was detected ten times or more. The same CDR3 can be traced to other DNA sequences in this sample. The chain employs TRBV5-1 and TRBJ2-3, with D hard to call. The CDR3 contains 13 residues. CDR1 and CDR2 (germline): SGHRS, YFSETQ. V gave up 3 bases and J gave up 0 bases, with 5 bases separating them. This CDR3 is CASSSTSTDTQYF. The CDR3 nucleotides read TGCGCCAGCAGCTCGACTAGCACAGATACGCAGTATTTT.

The chain combines TRBV5-4 with TRBJ2-3; no reliable D call. Germline values: CDR1 SGHNT, CDR2 YYREEE (reference sequence). The CDR3 has 16 amino acids. V was shortened by 3 bases and J by 2 bases, with 16 bases between the two germline ends. CDR3 sequence reads: CASSSPSAMYTDTQYF. DNA of the CDR3: TGTGCCAGCAGCTCCCCATCTGCGATGTACACAGATACGCAGTATTTT.

The V call is TRBV12-3 or TRBV12-4, the J call TRBJ2-1, with D possibly matching TRBD2 (5 bases). V shed 3 bases and J shed 7 bases, with 10 bases lying between them. The CDR3 sequence is 13 residues long. The CDR3 nucleotides are TGTGCCAGCAGTTTCAGCGGCGGGAATGAGCAGTTCTTC. This gives the protein CASSFSGGNEQFF.

The chain has TRBV29-1 and TRBJ1-1; D gene uncertain. CDR1 is SQVTM and CDR2 is ANQGSEA in the germline V gene. The CDR3 is 12 amino acids. Trimming left V 7 bases short and J 0 bases short, with 9 bases between. CDR3 region: CSASAVNTEAFF. CDR3 DNA sequence: TGCAGCGCCAGCGCAGTGAACACTGAAGCTTTCTTT. Looking up the rest from reference TRBV29-1 and TRBJ1-1 gives the full variable domain: SAVISQKPSRDICQRGTSLTIQCQVDSQVTMMFWYRQQPGQSLTLIATANQGSEATYESGFVIDKFPISRPNLTFSTLTVSNMSPEDSSIYLCSASAVNTEAFFGQGTRLTVV.

CDR3 DNA sequence: TGTGCCAGCCGCACAGGGATGTACGAGCAGTACTTC. Protein product: CASRTGMYEQYF. The chain is built from TRBV12-3 or TRBV12-4 and TRBJ2-7; possible D gene TRBD1, 6 bases. Deletions cut 8 bases from V and 4 bases from J, with 12 bases between. The CDR3 runs 12 residues.

The rearrangement links TRBV19 to TRBJ2-1; TRBD2 aligns across 11 bases. Per germline, CDR1 LNHDA and CDR2 SQIVND (reference sequence). CDR3 length: 18 amino acids. V was clipped by 5 bases and J by 0 bases; unmatched bases: 9. CDR3 amino acids: CASSQSSGRHLSYNEQFF. The CDR3 nucleotides read TGTGCCAGTAGTCAATCTAGCGGGAGGCACCTCTCCTACAATGAGCAGTTCTTC.